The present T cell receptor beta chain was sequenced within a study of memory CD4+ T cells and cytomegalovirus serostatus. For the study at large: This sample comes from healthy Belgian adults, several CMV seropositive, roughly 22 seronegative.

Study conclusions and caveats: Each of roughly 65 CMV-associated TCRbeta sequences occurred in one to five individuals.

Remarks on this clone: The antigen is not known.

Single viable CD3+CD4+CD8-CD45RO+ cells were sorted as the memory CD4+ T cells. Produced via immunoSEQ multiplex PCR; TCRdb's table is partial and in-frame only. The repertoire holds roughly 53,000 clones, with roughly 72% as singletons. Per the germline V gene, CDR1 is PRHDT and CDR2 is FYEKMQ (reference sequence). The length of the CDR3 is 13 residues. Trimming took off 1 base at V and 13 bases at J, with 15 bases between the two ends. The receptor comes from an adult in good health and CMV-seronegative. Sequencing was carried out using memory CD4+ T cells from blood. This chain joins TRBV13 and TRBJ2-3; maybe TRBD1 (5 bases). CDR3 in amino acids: CASSLDQGRKEYF. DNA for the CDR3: TGTGCCAGCAGCTTAGACCAGGGCCGAAAGGAGTATTTT.